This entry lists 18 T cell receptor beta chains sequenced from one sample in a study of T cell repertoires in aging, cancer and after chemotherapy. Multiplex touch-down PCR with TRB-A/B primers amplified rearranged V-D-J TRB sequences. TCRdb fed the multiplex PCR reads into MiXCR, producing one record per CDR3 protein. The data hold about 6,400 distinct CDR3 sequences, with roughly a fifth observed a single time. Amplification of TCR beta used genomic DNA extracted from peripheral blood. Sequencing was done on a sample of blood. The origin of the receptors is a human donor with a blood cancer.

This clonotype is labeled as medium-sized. The CDR3 DNA sequence: TGTGCCAGCAGACCGCGGACAGGGCATAATTCACCCCTCCACTTT. This translates into CASRPRTGHNSPLHF. The chain is built from TRBV6-5 and TRBJ1-6; 8 positions match TRBD1. Germline V CDR1 and CDR2: MNHEY, SVGAGI. The CDR3 is 15 residues long. V lost 6 bases, J lost 5 bases, and 6 bases stayed unmatched.

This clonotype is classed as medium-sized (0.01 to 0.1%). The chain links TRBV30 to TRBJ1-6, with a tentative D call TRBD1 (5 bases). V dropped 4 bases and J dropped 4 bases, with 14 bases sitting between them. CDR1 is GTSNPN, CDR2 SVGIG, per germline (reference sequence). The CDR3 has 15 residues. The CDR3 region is CAWTPRAGYNSPLHF. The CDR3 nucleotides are TGTGCCTGGACCCCTAGGGCAGGGTATAATTCACCCCTCCACTTT. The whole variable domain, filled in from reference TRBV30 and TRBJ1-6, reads SQTIHQWPATLVQPVGSPLSLECTVEGTSNPNLYWYRQAAGRGLQLLFYSVGIGQISSEVPQNLSASRPQDRQFILSSKKLLLSDSGFYLCAWTPRAGYNSPLHFGNGTRLTVT.

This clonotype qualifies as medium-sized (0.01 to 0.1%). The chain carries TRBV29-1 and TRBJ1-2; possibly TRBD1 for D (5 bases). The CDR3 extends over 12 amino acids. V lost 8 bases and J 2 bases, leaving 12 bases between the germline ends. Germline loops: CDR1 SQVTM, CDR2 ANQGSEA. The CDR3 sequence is CSSWGGNYGYTF. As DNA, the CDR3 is TGCAGCTCATGGGGGGGGAACTATGGCTACACCTTC.

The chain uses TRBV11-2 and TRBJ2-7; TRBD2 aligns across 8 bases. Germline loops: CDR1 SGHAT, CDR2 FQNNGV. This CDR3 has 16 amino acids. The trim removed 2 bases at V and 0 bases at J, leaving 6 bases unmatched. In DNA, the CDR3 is TGTGCCAGCAGCTTATCCGGTGCGGGGGGCTCCTACGAGCAGTACTTC. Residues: CASSLSGAGGSYEQYF.

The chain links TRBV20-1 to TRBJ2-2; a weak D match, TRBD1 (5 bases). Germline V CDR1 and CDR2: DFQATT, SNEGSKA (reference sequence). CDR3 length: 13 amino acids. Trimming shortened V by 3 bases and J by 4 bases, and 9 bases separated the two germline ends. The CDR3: CSASADSTGELFF. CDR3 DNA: TGCAGTGCTAGTGCCGACAGCACCGGGGAGCTGTTTTTT.

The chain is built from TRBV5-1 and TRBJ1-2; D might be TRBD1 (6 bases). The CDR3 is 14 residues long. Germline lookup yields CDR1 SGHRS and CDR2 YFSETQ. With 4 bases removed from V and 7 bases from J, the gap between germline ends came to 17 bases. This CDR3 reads CASSAFQGSGGYTF. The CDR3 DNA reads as TGCGCCAGCAGCGCATTCCAGGGGAGTGGTGGCTACACCTTC.

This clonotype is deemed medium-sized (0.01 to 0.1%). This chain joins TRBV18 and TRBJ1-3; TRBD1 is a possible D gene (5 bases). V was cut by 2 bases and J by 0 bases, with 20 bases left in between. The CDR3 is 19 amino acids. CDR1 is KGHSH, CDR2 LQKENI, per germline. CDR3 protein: CASSPTQLLNGGSGNTIYF. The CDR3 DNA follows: TGTGCCAGCTCACCAACGCAACTGCTTAACGGGGGCTCTGGAAACACCATATATTTT. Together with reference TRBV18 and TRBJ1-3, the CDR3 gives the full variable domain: NAGVMQNPRHLVRRRGQEARLRCSPMKGHSHVYWYRQLPEEGLKFMVYLQKENIIDESGMPKERFSAEFPKEGPSILRIQQVVRGDSAAYFCASSPTQLLNGGSGNTIYFGEGSWLTVV.

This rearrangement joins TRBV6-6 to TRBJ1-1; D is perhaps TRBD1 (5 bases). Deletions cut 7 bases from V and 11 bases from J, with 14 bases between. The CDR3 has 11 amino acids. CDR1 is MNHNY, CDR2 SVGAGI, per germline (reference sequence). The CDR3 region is CASTPGGGAFF. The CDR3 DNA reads TGTGCCAGCACCCCTGGGGGTGGGGCTTTCTTT.

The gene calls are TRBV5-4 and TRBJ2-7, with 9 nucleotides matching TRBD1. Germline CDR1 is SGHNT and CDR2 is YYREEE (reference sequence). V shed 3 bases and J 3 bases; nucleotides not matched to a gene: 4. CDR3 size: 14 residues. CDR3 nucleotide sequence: TGTGCCAGCAGCTGGGACAGGGACTACTACGAGCAGTACTTC. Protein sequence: CASSWDRDYYEQYF.

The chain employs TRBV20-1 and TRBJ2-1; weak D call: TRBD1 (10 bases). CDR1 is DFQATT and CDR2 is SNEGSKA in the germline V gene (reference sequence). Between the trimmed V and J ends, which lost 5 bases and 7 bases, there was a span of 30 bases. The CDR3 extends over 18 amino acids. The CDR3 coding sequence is TGCAGTGCTTCGACAGGGGGCGCTTCCACTAGCGGGTCTAATGAGCAGTTCTTC. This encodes CSASTGGASTSGSNEQFF.

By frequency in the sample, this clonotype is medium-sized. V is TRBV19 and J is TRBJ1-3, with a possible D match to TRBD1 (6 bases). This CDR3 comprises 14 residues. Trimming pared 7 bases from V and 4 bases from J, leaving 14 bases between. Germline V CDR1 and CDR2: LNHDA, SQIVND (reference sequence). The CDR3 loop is CASMTGSGGNTIYF. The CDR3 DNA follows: TGTGCCAGTATGACAGGCTCTGGAGGAAACACCATATATTTT.

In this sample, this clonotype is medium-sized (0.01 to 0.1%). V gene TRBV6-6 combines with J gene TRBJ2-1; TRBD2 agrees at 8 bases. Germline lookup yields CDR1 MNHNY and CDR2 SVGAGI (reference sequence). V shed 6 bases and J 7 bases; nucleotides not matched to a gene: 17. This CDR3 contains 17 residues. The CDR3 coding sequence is TGTGCCAGCAGGCCCCGGGGGGGTTCGGTCGCTCCTAATGAGCAGTTCTTC. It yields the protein CASRPRGGSVAPNEQFF.

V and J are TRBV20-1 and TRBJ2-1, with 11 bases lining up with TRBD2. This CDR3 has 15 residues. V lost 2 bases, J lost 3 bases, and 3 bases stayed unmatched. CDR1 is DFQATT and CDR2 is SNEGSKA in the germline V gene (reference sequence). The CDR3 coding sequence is TGCAGTGCTAGATGGGGGACTAGCGGCTACAATGAGCAGTTCTTC. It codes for CSARWGTSGYNEQFF.

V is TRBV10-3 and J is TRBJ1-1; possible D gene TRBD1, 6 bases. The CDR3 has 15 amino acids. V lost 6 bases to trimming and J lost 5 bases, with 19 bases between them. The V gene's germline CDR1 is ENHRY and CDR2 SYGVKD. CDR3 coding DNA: TGTGCCATCAGCGGAAGAACAGGGACTTGGACTGAAGCTTTCTTT. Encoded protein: CAISGRTGTWTEAFF.

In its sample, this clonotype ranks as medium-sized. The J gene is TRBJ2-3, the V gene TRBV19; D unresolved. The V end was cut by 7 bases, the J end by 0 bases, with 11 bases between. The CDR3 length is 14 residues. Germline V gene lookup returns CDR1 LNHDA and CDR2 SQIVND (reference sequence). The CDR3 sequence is CASKVATSTDTQYF. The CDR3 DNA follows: TGTGCCAGTAAGGTAGCTACTAGCACAGATACGCAGTATTTT.

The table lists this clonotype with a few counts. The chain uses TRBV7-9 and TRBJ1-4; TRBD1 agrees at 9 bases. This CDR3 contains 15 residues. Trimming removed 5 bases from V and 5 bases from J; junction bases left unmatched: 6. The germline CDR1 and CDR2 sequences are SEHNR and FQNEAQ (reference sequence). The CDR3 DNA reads TGTGCCAGCAGCCCCGGACAGGGGAAGAATGAAAAACTGTTTTTT. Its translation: CASSPGQGKNEKLFF.

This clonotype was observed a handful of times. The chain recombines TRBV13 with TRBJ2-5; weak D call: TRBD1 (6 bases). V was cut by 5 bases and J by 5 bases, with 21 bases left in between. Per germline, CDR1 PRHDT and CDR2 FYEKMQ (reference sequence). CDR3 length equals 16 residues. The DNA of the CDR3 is TGTGCCAGCAGCCCACCGCAGTGGGGGCTGAAGGAGACCCAGTACTTC. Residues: CASSPPQWGLKETQYF. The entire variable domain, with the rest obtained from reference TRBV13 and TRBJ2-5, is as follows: AAGVIQSPRHLIKEKRETATLKCYPIPRHDTVYWYQQGPGQDPQFLISFYEKMQSDKGSIPDRFSAQQFSDYHSELNMSSLELGDSALYFCASSPPQWGLKETQYFGPGTRLLVL.

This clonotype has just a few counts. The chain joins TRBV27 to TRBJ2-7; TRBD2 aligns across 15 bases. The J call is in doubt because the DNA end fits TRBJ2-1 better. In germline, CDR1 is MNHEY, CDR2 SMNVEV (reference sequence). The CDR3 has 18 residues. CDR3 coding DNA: TGTGCCAGCACCCCCTTTCCGGGACTAGCGGGAGGAGGCTACGAGCAGTTCTTC. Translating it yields CASTPFPGLAGGGYEQFF.